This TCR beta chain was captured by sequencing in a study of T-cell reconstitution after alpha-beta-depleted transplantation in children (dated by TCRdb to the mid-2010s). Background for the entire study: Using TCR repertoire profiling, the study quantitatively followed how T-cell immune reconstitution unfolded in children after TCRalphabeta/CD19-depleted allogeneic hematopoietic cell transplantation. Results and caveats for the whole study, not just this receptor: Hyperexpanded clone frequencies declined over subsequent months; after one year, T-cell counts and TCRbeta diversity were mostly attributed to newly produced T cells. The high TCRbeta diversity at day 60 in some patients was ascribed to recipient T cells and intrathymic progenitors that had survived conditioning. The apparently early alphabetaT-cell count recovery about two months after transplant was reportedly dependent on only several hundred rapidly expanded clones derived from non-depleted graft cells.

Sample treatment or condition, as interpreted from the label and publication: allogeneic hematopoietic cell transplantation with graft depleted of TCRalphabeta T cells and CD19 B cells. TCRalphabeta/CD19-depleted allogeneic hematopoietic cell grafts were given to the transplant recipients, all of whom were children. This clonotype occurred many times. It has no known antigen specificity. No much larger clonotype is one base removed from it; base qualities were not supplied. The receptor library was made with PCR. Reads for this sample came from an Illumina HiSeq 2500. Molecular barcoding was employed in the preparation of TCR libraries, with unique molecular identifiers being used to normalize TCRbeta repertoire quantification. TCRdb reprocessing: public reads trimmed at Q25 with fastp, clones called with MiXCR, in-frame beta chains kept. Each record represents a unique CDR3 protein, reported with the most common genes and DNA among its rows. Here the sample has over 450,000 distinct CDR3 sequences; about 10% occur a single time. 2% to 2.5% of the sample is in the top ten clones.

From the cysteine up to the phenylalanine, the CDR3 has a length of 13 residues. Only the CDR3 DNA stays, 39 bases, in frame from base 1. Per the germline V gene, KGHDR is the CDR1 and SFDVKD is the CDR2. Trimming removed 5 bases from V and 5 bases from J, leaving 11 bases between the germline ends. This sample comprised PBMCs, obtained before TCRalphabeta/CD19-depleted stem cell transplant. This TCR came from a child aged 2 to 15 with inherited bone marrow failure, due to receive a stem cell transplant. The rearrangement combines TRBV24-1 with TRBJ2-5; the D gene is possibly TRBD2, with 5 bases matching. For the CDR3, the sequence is CATSGSLEETQYF. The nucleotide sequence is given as TGTGCCACCAGTGGTTCACTAGAGGAGACCCAGTACTTC.